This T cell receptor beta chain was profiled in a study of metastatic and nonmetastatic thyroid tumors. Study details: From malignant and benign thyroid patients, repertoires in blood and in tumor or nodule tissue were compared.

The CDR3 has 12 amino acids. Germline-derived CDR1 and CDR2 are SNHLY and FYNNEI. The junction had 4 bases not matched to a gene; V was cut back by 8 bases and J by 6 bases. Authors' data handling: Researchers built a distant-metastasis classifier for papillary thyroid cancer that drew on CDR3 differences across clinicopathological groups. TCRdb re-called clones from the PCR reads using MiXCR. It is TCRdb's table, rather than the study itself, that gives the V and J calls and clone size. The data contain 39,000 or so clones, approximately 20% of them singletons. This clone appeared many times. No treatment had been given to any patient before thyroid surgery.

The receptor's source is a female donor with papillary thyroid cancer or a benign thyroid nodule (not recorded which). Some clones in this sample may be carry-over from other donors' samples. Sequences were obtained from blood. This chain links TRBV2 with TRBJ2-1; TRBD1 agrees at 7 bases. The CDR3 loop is CASERQGNEQFF. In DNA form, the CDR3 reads TGTGCCAGCGAACGACAGGGCAATGAGCAGTTCTTC.